Presented here are 12 T cell receptor beta chains from one specimen sequenced in a study of HIV-infected patients and healthy controls (dated by TCRdb to the mid-2010s). The receptor library was made with 5' RACE. For sequencing, an Illumina MiSeq was employed. Reverse transcription of 500 ng RNA was performed with SuperScript III using primers directed against the alpha and beta constant regions. Separate alpha and beta chain libraries were generated by chain-specific third strand synthesis with multiplexing indices. Through fastp at Q25 and MiXCR, TCRdb rebuilt clones from the public reads, retaining in-frame beta chains. Each entry is one CDR3 protein sequence, shown with its most common DNA and genes. The sample table records under 20,000 distinct CDR3 sequences; 7% of these occur just once. In total, the top ten clones hold around 7.9% of the sample. Whole blood was used without fractionating the cells, so the repertoire represented all peripheral T cells without sorting.

Specimen: blood. Receptors were obtained from an adult in good health.

By share of the sample, this clonotype is medium-sized. V gene TRBV7-2 combines with J gene TRBJ2-7; tentatively, D is TRBD2 (6 bases). Germline values: CDR1 SGHTA, CDR2 FQGNSA. The CDR3 runs 14 residues. The germline V and J ends were trimmed by 7 bases and 0 bases, with 13 bases remaining between them. The CDR3, as DNA: TGTGCCAGCACCCGGGACTCCAGCTCCTACGAGCAGTACTTC. Translated: CASTRDSSSYEQYF.

This clonotype was counted ten times or more. The chain is built from TRBV6-5 and TRBJ2-3; no firm D call. Looked up from germline, CDR1 is MNHEY and CDR2 is SVGAGI. The CDR3 has 13 residues. V lost 6 bases, J lost 10 bases, and 17 bases lay in between. The CDR3 here is CASSPGPSNAQYF. CDR3 in DNA: TGTGCCAGCAGCCCCGGACCGAGTAATGCGCAGTATTTT.

The rearrangement joins TRBV5-6 to TRBJ2-1; no clear D. V was clipped by 1 base and J by 3 bases, with 8 bases between them. This CDR3 has 14 amino acids. Germline assignment: CDR1 SGHDT and CDR2 YYEEEE. The CDR3 reads CASSLHGFYNEQFF. The CDR3 coding sequence is TGTGCCAGCAGCTTGCACGGGTTCTACAATGAGCAGTTCTTC.

A few counts support this clonotype. The chain employs TRBV6-4 and TRBJ2-3; D might be TRBD2 (6 bases). The CDR3 runs to 13 residues. Deletions cut 6 bases from V and 2 bases from J, with 9 bases between. Germline values: CDR1 MRHNA, CDR2 SNTAGT. The CDR3 here is CASSAGYTDTQYF. CDR3 coding DNA: TGTGCCAGCAGCGCGGGGTACACAGATACGCAGTATTTT.

This clonotype was found many times. The J gene is TRBJ1-2, the V gene TRBV20-1; D is possibly TRBD1 (5 bases). Germline CDR1 and CDR2: DFQATT and SNEGSKA (reference sequence). The CDR3 covers 13 residues. V was clipped by 5 bases and J by 6 bases, with 16 bases between them. The CDR3 DNA follows: TGCAGTGCTCTGAGACAGACCACCAATGGCTACACCTTC. Its protein product is CSALRQTTNGYTF.

V and J are TRBV7-9 and TRBJ1-2, with D perhaps TRBD1 (6 bases). Trimming left V 5 bases short and J 4 bases short, with 23 bases between. The CDR3 spans 17 residues. Germline assignment: CDR1 SEHNR and CDR2 FQNEAQ (reference sequence). This chain's CDR3 is CASSRTPWGQHIYGYTF. As DNA, the CDR3 is TGTGCCAGCAGCCGGACACCCTGGGGGCAACACATCTATGGCTACACCTTC.

This clonotype occurred many times. The rearrangement links TRBV20-1 to TRBJ1-5, with a possible D match to TRBD1 (6 bases). In germline, CDR1 is DFQATT, CDR2 SNEGSKA (reference sequence). This CDR3 has 13 amino acids. V was clipped by 5 bases and J by 1 base, with 9 bases between them. The CDR3 DNA reads as TGCAGTGCTGCGGACAGAAGCAATCAGCCCCAGCATTTT. Protein product: CSAADRSNQPQHF.

This clonotype was observed at least ten times. The J gene is TRBJ1-1, the V gene TRBV4-2, with D perhaps TRBD1 (5 bases). This CDR3 is 13 amino acids long. Germline CDR1 LGHNA, CDR2 YNFKEQ. V gave up 1 base and J gave up 6 bases, with 9 bases separating them. The CDR3 spells CASSQGKGAEAFF. CDR3 sequence (DNA): TGTGCCAGCAGCCAAGGGAAAGGGGCTGAAGCTTTCTTT.

This clonotype appeared many times. The J gene is TRBJ2-7, the V gene TRBV20-1; TRBD2 agrees at 14 bases. Germline V CDR1 and CDR2: DFQATT, SNEGSKA (reference sequence). The junction had 10 bases not matched to a gene; V was cut back by 3 bases and J by 6 bases. The CDR3 sequence is 16 residues long. CDR3 amino acids: CSARVRLAGGPGEQYF. The CDR3 DNA is TGCAGTGCTAGGGTCCGACTAGCGGGGGGGCCTGGCGAGCAGTACTTC.

This clonotype was seen at least ten times. The chain carries TRBV7-9 and TRBJ2-1; 11 positions match TRBD2. The CDR3 has 18 amino acids. CDR1 and CDR2 from the germline V gene are SEHNR and FQNEAQ (reference sequence). V lost 3 bases and J lost 5; bases outside the gene matches: 12. In DNA form, the CDR3 reads TGTGCCAGCAGCTTGGGGCTTAGCGGGAGGGCCCAGCACAATGAGCAGTTCTTC. Translated: CASSLGLSGRAQHNEQFF.

In its sample, this clonotype was seen many times. This chain connects TRBV28 to TRBJ2-2; D uncertain. V lost 3 bases and J 2 bases, leaving 10 bases between the germline ends. The CDR3 is 15 amino acids. Germline V gene lookup returns CDR1 MDHEN and CDR2 SYDVKM. The CDR3 DNA reads as TGTGCCAGCAGTTTCGCCCAGCTCAACACCGGGGAGCTGTTTTTT. Protein sequence: CASSFAQLNTGELFF.

This clonotype was counted at least ten times. V is TRBV7-9 and J is TRBJ1-2, with TRBD1 matching 7 bases. After removal of 1 base from V and 1 base from J, the junction contained 18 bases not matched to a gene. Germline V lookup: CDR1 SEHNR, CDR2 FQNEAQ (reference sequence). The CDR3 extends over 20 amino acids. The CDR3 spells CASSLEIRGAGRLYNYGYTF. As DNA, the CDR3 is TGTGCCAGCAGCTTAGAGATCAGGGGGGCAGGCCGGCTTTATAACTATGGCTACACCTTC. The full variable domain, its missing parts supplied by reference TRBV7-9 and TRBJ1-2, is DTGVSQNPRHKITKRGQNVTFRCDPISEHNRLYWYRQTLGQGPEFLTYFQNEAQLEKSRLLSDRFSAERPKGSFSTLEIQRTEQGDSAMYLCASSLEIRGAGRLYNYGYTFGSGTRLTVV.